This T cell receptor beta chain originates from a study of sequential checkpoint blockade in melanoma. At the level of the study: Arm A got nivolumab then ipilimumab; arm B the reverse, 1:1.

This clone was counted a single time. Germline CDR1 and CDR2: LNHNV and YYDKDF (reference sequence). V trimming: 0 bases; J trimming: 1 base; junction bases outside the gene matches: 14. The CDR3 has 20 residues. Treatment indicated: randomized to nivolumab then ipilimumab (arm A) or the reverse (arm B). Live CD3+CD8+ CD19− CD56− cells were sorted from PBMCs. This table comes from immunoSEQ multiplex PCR, and its TCRdb copy is limited to in-frame clones, with some not included. Of around 20,000 clones in the sample, approximately 72% were seen once. This TCR came from a human donor with melanoma. The sample was CD8+ T cells sorted from blood (inferred from file names), taken from a patient given nivolumab and ipilimumab in sequence. The rearrangement uses TRBV15 and TRBJ2-3, with TRBD2 matching 9 bases. This chain's CDR3 is CATSRDRQVAGALGTDTQYF. The CDR3 region has the DNA TGTGCCACCAGCAGAGATCGTCAGGTAGCGGGAGCCTTGGGCACAGATACGCAGTATTTT.